The 18 T cell receptor beta chains in this list originate from one sample, sequenced in a study of T cells after yellow fever vaccination. From the 5' RACE reads, TCRdb called clonotypes with MiXCR, one entry per CDR3 protein. The sample lists around 31,000 distinct CDR3 sequences, roughly a tenth seen once, with roughly 12% in the top ten. The sequences come from PBMCs, either bulk or a sorted T-cell subset (CD4+, CD8+, memory, or dextramer-sorted; not recorded which), collected roughly 14 days after the first yellow fever vaccination. These receptors were collected from a young man who received the YFV17D yellow fever vaccine.

About this clonotype itself: A single base separates this from a much larger clone, so it may be a read error. DNA for the CDR3: TGCAGTGCTACAACCGGGACTAGCTATACCGTGGAGCTGTTTTTT. It encodes CSATTGTSYTVELFF. The chain combines TRBV20-1 with TRBJ2-2; 9 bases match TRBD2. The CDR3 has 15 residues. The V gene's germline CDR1 is DFQATT and CDR2 SNEGSKA (reference sequence).

The table lists this clonotype with many counts. The V and J genes are TRBV6-2 or TRBV6-3 and TRBJ2-7; no definite D call. The germline V and J ends were trimmed by 5 bases and 0 bases, with 5 bases remaining between them. Germline V gene lookup returns CDR1 MNHEY and CDR2 SVGEGT. The CDR3 totals 12 residues. DNA for the CDR3: TGTGCCAGCAGTAGGAGCTCCTACGAGCAGTACGTC. Encoded protein: CASSRSSYEQYV.

This clonotype was counted at least ten times. This sequence joins TRBV7-2 and TRBJ2-3; 9 bases are shared with TRBD2. Trimming removed 7 bases from V and 2 bases from J; junction bases left unmatched: 13. CDR1 is SGHTA and CDR2 is FQGNSA in the germline V gene. The CDR3 length is 17 residues. DNA of the CDR3: TGTGCCAGCACTAAAACGATTCTAGCGGGGAACACAGATACGCAGTATTTT. It yields the protein CASTKTILAGNTDTQYF.

In its sample, this clonotype was seen many times. This chain joins TRBV19 and TRBJ2-7, with D perhaps matching TRBD2 (6 bases). Germline V gene data show CDR1 as LNHDA and CDR2 as SQIVND (reference sequence). The CDR3 contains 12 residues. V dropped 5 bases and J dropped 3 bases, with 8 bases sitting between them. CDR3 bases: TGTGCCAGTAGTTCCGGGAGCTACGAGCAGTACTTC. Its translation is CASSSGSYEQYF.

This clonotype is labeled as large. The chain links TRBV7-2 to TRBJ2-1; the match to TRBD2 covers 13 bases. This CDR3 has 15 amino acids. V lost 1 base, J lost 6 bases, and 0 bases stayed unmatched. Per germline, CDR1 SGHTA and CDR2 FQGNSA. CDR3 coding DNA: TGTGCCAGCAGCTTAGGACTAGCGGGGGGCAATGAGCAGTTCTTC. This encodes CASSLGLAGGNEQFF.

This clonotype was detected many times. This rearrangement joins TRBV7-9 to TRBJ1-2; no clear D gene. V lost 8 bases to trimming and J lost 5 bases, with 15 bases between them. The CDR3 has 13 residues. In germline, CDR1 is SEHNR, CDR2 FQNEAQ (reference sequence). DNA for the CDR3: TGTGCCAGCCACTCGAGGGCGACTTATGGCTACACCTTC. Translating gives CASHSRATYGYTF.

This clonotype was counted at least ten times. V and J are TRBV5-1 and TRBJ2-7; possible D gene TRBD2, 6 bases. V was pared by 0 bases and J by 4 bases, with 14 bases between. CDR1 and CDR2 (germline): SGHRS, YFSETQ. This CDR3 has 15 residues. The CDR3 DNA follows: TGCGCCAGCAGCTTGGTTCTCGGGGGTCTTTACGAGCAGTACTTC. Residues: CASSLVLGGLYEQYF.

In the case of this clonotype: A much larger clone is a single base away; this may be a read error. The chain is built from TRBV24-1 and TRBJ1-5; D call uncertain. Germline loops: CDR1 KGHDR, CDR2 SFDVKD. This CDR3 spans 13 amino acids. The CDR3 DNA follows: TGTGCCACGAGACACTATAGCAATCAGCCCAAGCATTTT. This codes for CATRHYSNQPKHF.

This clonotype was detected many times. The chain uses TRBV6-4 and TRBJ2-3, with D hard to call. This CDR3 region has 14 residues. Germline V gene data show CDR1 as MRHNA and CDR2 as SNTAGT. V was cut by 3 bases and J by 0 bases, with 7 bases left in between. The CDR3 coding sequence is TGTGCCAGCAGTGAAAGCCCCAGCACAGATACGCAGTATTTT. It specifies CASSESPSTDTQYF.

This clonotype occurred many times. The genes are TRBV6-5 and TRBJ2-4; D is perhaps TRBD2 (5 bases). CDR1 and CDR2 from the germline V gene are MNHEY and SVGAGI. Trimming pared 0 bases from V and 2 bases from J, leaving 11 bases between. The CDR3 covers 16 residues. CDR3 region: CASSYSGVGTKNIQYF. The CDR3 bases are TGTGCCAGCAGTTACTCTGGGGTCGGGACCAAAAACATTCAGTACTTC.

This clonotype was detected ten times or more. The gene calls are TRBV29-1 and TRBJ1-2; D might be TRBD1 (6 bases). The CDR3 has 12 residues. The V gene lost 7 bases and the J gene lost 7 bases, with 16 bases spanning the gap. Germline-derived CDR1 and CDR2 are SQVTM and ANQGSEA. The DNA for the CDR3 is TGCAGCGCAGGGACATCGGGGGGTGGCTACACCTTC. This encodes CSAGTSGGGYTF.

This clonotype showed up many times. The V and J genes are TRBV5-1 and TRBJ2-5; D is unresolved. Looked up from germline, CDR1 is SGHRS and CDR2 is YFSETQ. This CDR3 comprises 15 residues. V shed 6 bases and J shed 4 bases, with 19 bases lying between them. The CDR3 loop is CASTEGRPSAETQYF. The CDR3 DNA reads TGCGCCAGCACCGAAGGACGCCCGTCGGCAGAGACCCAGTACTTC.

This clonotype was recorded at least ten times. The gene calls are TRBV5-1 and TRBJ2-7; TRBD1 agrees at 10 bases. Looked up from germline, CDR1 is SGHRS and CDR2 is YFSETQ. CDR3 size: 15 residues. The J segment lost 8 bases and the V segment lost 3 bases, leaving 11 bases of the junction unmatched. The CDR3 protein is CASSSQGQGVEQQYF. In DNA form, the CDR3 reads TGCGCCAGCAGCTCGCAAGGACAGGGGGTTGAACAGCAGTACTTC.

A note on this clonotype: Being one base from a much bigger clone, this may be a read error. The V call is TRBV20-1, the J call TRBJ2-3; TRBD1 matches at 9 bases. The CDR3 consists of 14 residues. Looked up from germline, CDR1 is DFQATT and CDR2 is SNEGSKA (reference sequence). This CDR3 is CSAGGTGSSDTKYF. The CDR3 DNA reads as TGCAGTGCGGGCGGGACAGGGAGTTCAGATACGAAGTATTTT.

This clonotype was recorded many times. J is TRBJ2-3 and V is TRBV20-1, with D unresolved. The germline CDR1 and CDR2 sequences are DFQATT and SNEGSKA (reference sequence). Trimming left V 6 bases short and J 1 base short, with 11 bases between. The CDR3 covers 13 residues. The CDR3 spells CSAWIEGTDTQYF. The DNA of the CDR3 is TGCAGTGCGTGGATCGAGGGCACAGATACGCAGTATTTT.

V usage is TRBV6-5 and J usage is TRBJ1-4; no clear D gene. The CDR3 loop spans 15 amino acids. The germline V gene encodes CDR1 MNHEY and CDR2 SVGAGI. Trimming took off 4 bases at V and 0 bases at J, with 9 bases between the two ends. CDR3 coding DNA: TGTGCCAGCAGTTCTAACCAAGCAACTAATGAAAAACTGTTTTTT. Translation gives CASSSNQATNEKLFF.

This clonotype came up many times. A read error may produce the germline difference seen at one junction end. The chain employs TRBV6-5 and TRBJ1-1; a weak D match, TRBD1 (5 bases). The CDR3 loop spans 12 amino acids. CDR1 MNHEY and CDR2 SVGAGI come from the germline V gene. The CDR3 region is CASSRQRTEVFF. CDR3 bases: TGTGCCAGCAGTCGACAGAGAACTGAAGTTTTCTTT.

This clonotype appeared many times. The J gene is TRBJ2-6, the V gene TRBV4-3; D is perhaps TRBD2 (5 bases). Germline V lookup: CDR1 LGHNA, CDR2 YSLEER. V was shortened by 0 bases and J by 0 bases, with 6 bases between the two germline ends. The CDR3 is made up of 16 amino acids. The CDR3 region is CASSQEGSSGANVLTF. In DNA, the CDR3 is TGCGCCAGCAGCCAAGAAGGGAGCTCTGGGGCCAACGTCCTGACTTTC.